Sequencing of this T cell receptor (beta chain) was carried out in a study of blood T cell repertoires in COVID-19. Clones were sequenced by immunoSEQ multiplex PCR, and TCRdb holds only the in-frame ones, with some missing. The sample includes more than 25,000 clones, 75% to 85% of them seen just once. This TCR was recovered from a man aged 55 to 70 with active COVID-19. The sequencing sample was made of peripheral blood.

CDR3 residues: CASSVSGSGIDEQFF. The CDR3 coding sequence is TGTGCCAGCAGCGTTAGCGGGAGTGGTATCGATGAGCAGTTCTTC. This sequence joins TRBV11-1 and TRBJ2-1; the match to TRBD2 covers 9 bases. Germline CDR1 is SGHAT and CDR2 is FQDESV (reference sequence). The CDR3 has 15 amino acids. The V gene end was trimmed by 5 bases and the J gene end by 8 bases; junction bases not matched to a gene: 10.